This T cell receptor (beta chain) is drawn from a study of blood T cells in healthy people across ages. With respect to this clonotype: Its antigen is currently unknown.

The authors ran a second PCR of about 7 to 11 cycles using a sample-barcoded 5' primer and a J-beta primer mix. TCRdb reprocessed the 5' RACE reads via MiXCR and lists one record per CDR3 protein. The sample records around 1,800,000 distinct CDR3 sequences, approximately 39% being singletons. The CDR3 has 15 amino acids. CDR1 is DFQATT and CDR2 is SNEGSKA in the germline V gene (reference sequence). J was trimmed by 2 bases and V by 4 bases; bases with no gene match: 10. Study-level points and caveats: The lack of PBMC sorting stopped any conclusive naive versus antigen-experienced comparison.

This chain joins TRBV20-1 and TRBJ1-2, with 7 nucleotides matching TRBD1. The receptor comes from a human donor in good health. Specimen: blood. CDR3 coding DNA: TGCAGTGCTACCCACGACCCGACAGGGAACTATGGCTACACCTTC. Its translation: CSATHDPTGNYGYTF.